These 30 T cell receptor beta chains originate from one sample sequenced in a study of CD8+ T cells in alopecia areata. Extracted RNA was reverse transcribed into cDNA, the sequencing template. Data came from immunoSEQ multiplex PCR; TCRdb stores just in-frame clones and leaves some out. This sample has about 3,600 clones and no singletons, with roughly 30% in the ten largest. Researchers sorted pooled cutaneous lymph node cells on the basis of CD4, CD8alpha, NKG2D, NKG2ACE and other markers. Sequencing was carried out using CD8+ T cells sorted from a lymph node. These receptors were taken from a C3H/HeJ mouse with alopecia areata. Mouse strain MHC haplotype: H2-k.

At least ten counts were recorded for this clone. The gene names here belong to mouse. The read halts 4 residues ahead of the CDR3 end, with the missing end drawn from the germline J gene. The chain joins TRBV19 to TRBJ2-7, with 12 bases aligning to TRBD2. CDR1 is FNHDT, CDR2 SITEND, per germline (reference sequence). The CDR3 contains 14 residues. CDR3 protein: CASTPGDWGDEQYF. CDR3 DNA (partial): TGTGCCAGCACCCCCGGGGACTGGGGGGAT.

This clone was counted at least ten times. Mouse germline and gene names are used. The CDR3 goes on 4 residues after the read ends, and that part is filled in from the germline J gene. This sequence joins TRBV19 and TRBJ2-5; D gene uncertain. CDR3 length: 11 amino acids. Germline CDR1 reads FNHDT; CDR2 reads SITEND (reference sequence). The CDR3 is CASSMEDTQYF. The sequenced part of the CDR3 DNA is TGTGCCAGCAGTATGGAAGAC.

This clone was detected ten times or more. Genes and germline come from the mouse. Read sequence stops 4 residues before the CDR3 end, and the germline J gene provides the missing end. The chain employs TRBV13-3 and TRBJ2-5; TRBD1 aligns across 11 bases. V dropped 2 bases and J dropped 0; count of bases not matched to a gene: 8. CDR1 NNHDY and CDR2 SYVADS come from the germline V gene. The CDR3 spans 18 residues. CDR3 loop: CASSERTGGGWNQDTQYF. The covered CDR3 bases are TGTGCCAGCAGTGAGAGGACAGGGGGCGGATGGAACCAAGAC.

This clone occurred many times. Genes and germline come from the mouse. The read finishes 4 residues shy of the CDR3 end, and the germline J gene is used to complete it. The chain has TRBV13-1 and TRBJ2-5, with TRBD1 matching 7 bases. This CDR3 is 15 amino acids long. Germline lookup yields CDR1 NSHNY and CDR2 SYGAGN. The CDR3 reads CASSDASTGEDTQYF. The covered CDR3 bases are TGTGCCAGCAGTGATGCCTCAACAGGGGAGGAC.

There are a few counts of this clone. The gene names given are mouse names. Read sequence stops 4 residues before the CDR3 end, and the germline J gene provides the missing end. The chain employs TRBV4 and TRBJ2-3; TRBD2 agrees at 14 bases. Trimming took 4 bases from V and 2 from J; bases not matched to a gene: 2. The CDR3 consists of 16 residues. CDR1 and CDR2 from the germline V gene are LGHDT and YNNKQL (reference sequence). The chain's CDR3 is CASSWDWGGVAETLYF. The DNA read from the CDR3 is TGTGCCAGCAGCTGGGACTGGGGGGGCGTTGCAGAA. Based on the CDR3 plus reference TRBV4 and TRBJ2-3, the full variable domain is ETAVFQTPNYHVTQVGNEVSFNCKQTLGHDTMYWYKQDSKKLLKIMFSYNNKQLIVNETVPRRFSPQSSDKAHLNLRIKSVEPEDSAVYLCASSWDWGGVAETLYFGSGTRLTVL.

Ten or more counts support this clone. The listed genes are named as in mouse. The observed sequence ends 3 residues before the CDR3 terminus, with the missing tail filled in from the germline J gene. This rearrangement joins TRBV13-3 to TRBJ1-6; D not certain. TRBJ1-6 is an open reading frame, and its role is uncertain. Trimming left V 3 bases short and J 0 bases short, with 10 bases between. Germline CDR1 and CDR2: NNHDY and SYVADS. The CDR3 has 16 amino acids. Incomplete CDR3 DNA: TGTGCCAGCAGTGCGACACACTCTTCCTATAATTCGCCC. Translating gives CASSATHSSYNSP. The complete CDR3 sequence is CASSATHSSYNSPLYF.

This clone was seen repeatedly, ten times or more. Gene and germline names: mouse. Read coverage stops 4 residues before the CDR3 terminus; the germline J gene supplies the remainder. The chain joins TRBV13-2 to TRBJ2-1; no clear D gene. Per germline, CDR1 NNHNN and CDR2 SYGAGS (reference sequence). Trimming left V 0 bases short and J 0 bases short, with 4 bases between. CDR3 size: 14 residues. The part of the CDR3 DNA that was read is TGTGCCAGCGGTGATGGGGATAACTATGCT. Translation: CASGDGDNYA. The CDR3 as a whole reads CASGDGDNYAEQFF.

In its sample, this clone was seen many times. The gene symbols are mouse symbols. The CDR3 extends 4 residues past the end of the read, so its final part is completed from the germline J gene. The rearrangement joins TRBV12-1 to TRBJ1-2; no firm D call. Germline-derived CDR1 and CDR2 are SGHSN and HYEKVE. The V and J ends lost 0 bases and 1 base respectively, with 5 bases between them. CDR3 length equals 13 residues. CDR3 amino acids: CASSLAENSDYTF. CDR3 DNA (partial): TGTGCCAGCTCTCTCGCAGAAAACTCC. Together with reference TRBV12-1 and TRBJ1-2, the CDR3 gives the full variable domain: DSGVVQSPRHIIKEKGGRSVLTCIPISGHSNVVWYQQTLGKELKFLIQHYEKVERDKGFLPSRFSVQQFDDYHSEMNMSALELEDSAMYFCASSLAENSDYTFGSGTRLLVI.

With respect to this clone: Genes here carry mouse names. Coverage ceases 4 residues before the CDR3 finishes, and the germline J gene fills in the end. V usage is TRBV4 and J usage is TRBJ2-7; D is unresolved. Germline assignment: CDR1 LGHDT and CDR2 YNNKQL (reference sequence). CDR3 length: 12 amino acids. Trimming stripped 4 bases from V and 0 bases from J, with 4 bases between. The chain's CDR3 is CASSSSSYEQYF. The CDR3 DNA, read in part, is TGTGCCAGCAGCTCCAGCTCCTAT.

This clone was recorded at least ten times. Mouse gene names apply. Read data end 4 residues before the CDR3 end; the end is taken from the germline J gene. The gene calls are TRBV13-1 and TRBJ2-7; 7 nucleotides line up with TRBD2. This CDR3 has 12 amino acids. CDR1 NSHNY and CDR2 SYGAGN come from the germline V gene. CDR3 loop: CASSATGYEQYF. The part of the CDR3 DNA that was read is TGTGCCAGCAGTGCGACTGGGTAT.

In its sample, this clone ranks as medium-sized (0.01 to 0.1%). Any gene name here is a mouse gene name. The sequenced fragment ends 4 residues before the CDR3 boundary, so the rest is inferred from the germline J gene. V and J are TRBV13-3 and TRBJ2-1, with TRBD2 matching over 8 bases. This CDR3 comprises 14 residues. Per the germline V gene, CDR1 is NNHDY and CDR2 is SYVADS. V was pared by 4 bases and J by 1 base, with 1 base of the junction left unmatched. This CDR3 reads CASSPGGNYAEQFF. The DNA read from the CDR3 is TGTGCCAGCAGTCCTGGGGGGAACTATGCT.

By its share, this clone is medium-sized (0.01 to 0.1%). Genes and germline are mouse. The read ends 4 residues shy of where the CDR3 ends; the end is completed using the germline J gene. The chain combines TRBV19 with TRBJ2-7, with TRBD2 matching over 11 bases. CDR1 and CDR2 (germline): FNHDT, SITEND (reference sequence). The CDR3 length is 14 residues. The CDR3 spells CASSLTGGANEQYF. The sequenced part of the CDR3 DNA is TGTGCCAGCAGTCTAACTGGGGGGGCGAAT. The full variable domain, completed using reference TRBV19 and TRBJ2-7, is GGIITQTPKFLIGQEGQKLTLKCQQNFNHDTMYWYRQDSGKGLRLIYYSITENDLQKGDLSEGYDASREKKSSFSLTVTSAQKNEMAVFLCASSLTGGANEQYFGPGTRLTVL.

This clone was detected a few times. The gene names given are mouse names. The read gets to within 4 residues of the CDR3 end, and the germline J gene fills in the rest. The gene calls are TRBV31 and TRBJ2-1; 13 nucleotides line up with TRBD2. V gave up 1 base and J gave up 3 bases; unmatched junction bases: 0. The germline gives CDR1 GKSSPN, CDR2 SITVG. The CDR3 sequence is 15 residues long. Partial CDR3 DNA: TGTGCCTGGAGTCGGGACTGGGGGGGCTATGCT. Residues: CAWSRDWGGYA. The full CDR3 protein is CAWSRDWGGYAEQFF. The full variable domain, completed using reference TRBV31 and TRBJ2-1, is AQTIHQWPVAEIKAVGSPLSLGCTIKGKSSPNLYWYWQATGGTLQQLFYSITVGQVESVVQLNLSASRPKDDQFILSTEKLLLSHSGFYLCAWSRDWGGYAEQFFGPGTRLTVL.

This clone was seen many times. The germline and genes are mouse ones. The CDR3 is cut off 4 residues early in the read; its end comes from the germline J gene. J is TRBJ2-1 and V is TRBV13-3; 7 bases agree with TRBD1. The length of the CDR3 is 14 residues. Germline V gene lookup returns CDR1 NNHDY and CDR2 SYVADS. Losses at the gene ends were 3 bases for V and 3 bases for J; bases not matched to a gene: 3. The sequenced part of the CDR3 DNA is TGTGCCAGCAGTGTAGGACAGGTCTATGCT. It yields the protein CASSVGQVYA. The full CDR3 protein reads CASSVGQVYAEQFF.

There are many counts of this clone. Germline and genes: mouse. The CDR3 extends 4 residues past the end of the read, so its final part is completed from the germline J gene. This chain links TRBV31 with TRBJ2-5; D may be TRBD1 (6 bases). The CDR3 length is 13 residues. Germline CDR1 reads GKSSPN; CDR2 reads SITVG. The CDR3 reads CAWSLSGEDTQYF. The DNA read from the CDR3 is TGTGCCTGGAGTCTATCAGGGGAAGAC.

In this sample, this clone turned up many times. The gene names given are mouse names. The read finishes 4 residues shy of the CDR3 end, and the germline J gene is used to complete it. This chain joins TRBV19 and TRBJ2-3; no definite D call. The CDR3 runs to 12 residues. Deletions cut 6 bases from V and 0 bases from J, with 5 bases between. In germline, CDR1 is FNHDT, CDR2 SITEND (reference sequence). CDR3 DNA, as far as it was read: TGTGCCAGCATATCTAGTGCAGAA. Encoded protein: CASISSAE. The complete CDR3 reads CASISSAETLYF.

In its sample, this clone ranks as medium-sized. Gene names are mouse gene names. The read terminates 4 residues ahead of where the CDR3 ends, so the germline J gene completes it. The rearrangement uses TRBV17 and TRBJ2-2; 13 bases fit TRBD2. V was clipped by 5 bases and J by 0 bases; unmatched bases: 6. CDR1 is MNHDT, CDR2 YYDKIL, per germline. CDR3 length: 18 amino acids. The CDR3 DNA, read in part, is TGTGCTAGCAGTTCCGGGACTGGGGGGGGTTCAAACACCGGG. This sequence encodes CASSSGTGGGSNTG. The entire CDR3 is CASSSGTGGGSNTGQLYF.

This clone was counted at least ten times. Each gene name is a mouse one. Sequencing ends 4 residues short of the CDR3 end; the germline J gene provides the rest. The chain has TRBV16 and TRBJ1-2; D is unresolved. Trimming cost V 1 base and J 0 bases, with 3 bases left between them. Germline V gene lookup returns CDR1 SGHSA and CDR2 FRNQAP. The CDR3 is 13 amino acids. The CDR3 here is CASSLAPNSDYTF. CDR3 bases read: TGTGCAAGCAGCTTAGCTCCAAACTCC.

This clone was found many times. The germline and genes are mouse ones. Read coverage stops 4 residues before the CDR3 terminus; the germline J gene supplies the remainder. The rearrangement links TRBV19 to TRBJ2-4; D uncertain. The germline V gene has CDR1 FNHDT and CDR2 SITEND (reference sequence). The CDR3 covers 13 residues. The CDR3 region is CASSIAEGNTLYF. The CDR3 bases that were read are TGTGCCAGCAGTATAGCTGAGGGAAAC.

This clone was seen at least ten times. Genes here carry mouse names. The observed sequence ends 4 residues before the CDR3 terminus, with the missing tail filled in from the germline J gene. The chain employs TRBV1 and TRBJ2-1; D is ambiguous. This CDR3 has 13 residues. The ends were cut back, 1 base at V and 0 bases at J, with 1 base in the middle. CDR1 is NSQYPW and CDR2 is LRSPGD in the germline V gene (reference sequence). The sequenced CDR3 bases are TGCACCTGCAGTGCAGTTAACTATGCT. Protein: CTCSAVNYA. The complete CDR3 reads CTCSAVNYAEQFF.

This clone was seen ten or more times. Mouse gene names and germline throughout. Read sequence stops 3 residues before the CDR3 end, and the germline J gene provides the missing end. V is TRBV3 and J is TRBJ1-6, with 7 bases matching TRBD1. TRBJ1-6 is reported as an ORF; its role is uncertain. CDR3 length: 13 residues. CDR1 and CDR2 from the germline V gene are SNHLY and FYNGKV (reference sequence). Losses at the gene ends were 9 bases for V and 4 bases for J; bases not matched to a gene: 3. The chain's CDR3 is CARPDRYNSPLYF. Partial CDR3 DNA: TGTGCCAGGCCGGACAGGTATAATTCGCCC.

By share, this clone counts as medium-sized. The gene names given are mouse names. The read comes to an end 3 residues before the CDR3 does, leaving the germline J gene to fill in the end. The genes are TRBV19 and TRBJ1-6; possibly TRBD1 for D (6 bases). TRBJ1-6 is marked as an open reading frame, function uncertain. Trimming shortened V by 3 bases and J by 10 bases, and 14 bases separated the two germline ends. From germline, CDR1 is FNHDT and CDR2 SITEND (reference sequence). The CDR3 spans 14 residues. The CDR3 DNA, read in part, is TGTGCCAGCAGTACTCCGGGGGGCGGATCGCCC. Amino acids: CASSTPGGGSP. The complete CDR3 sequence is CASSTPGGGSPLYF.

The sample holds many counts of this clone. Mouse gene names and germline throughout. The covered CDR3 bases are TGTGCCAGCGGTTGGGACTGGGGGAGTGCAGAA. Amino acids: CASGWDWGSAE. Given in full, the CDR3 is CASGWDWGSAETLYF. This rearrangement joins TRBV13-2 to TRBJ2-3, with 11 bases lining up with TRBD2. Read coverage stops 4 residues before the CDR3 terminus; the germline J gene supplies the remainder. This CDR3 contains 15 residues. V was pared by 4 bases and J by 0 bases, with 1 base of the junction left unmatched. Looked up from germline, CDR1 is NNHNN and CDR2 is SYGAGS (reference sequence).

By frequency in the sample, this clone is medium-sized. Mouse gene names apply. The CDR3 extends 4 residues past the end of the read, so its final part is completed from the germline J gene. The chain links TRBV14 to TRBJ2-4, with D possibly being TRBD1 (6 bases). Germline values: CDR1 SGHDT, CDR2 FRDEAV. The CDR3 contains 14 residues. V lost 3 bases to trimming and J lost 2 bases, with 10 bases between them. The CDR3 sequence is CASSSQGPQNTLYF. CDR3 bases read: TGTGCCAGCAGTTCGCAGGGGCCTCAAAAC.

This clone was seen ten or more times. Gene names follow the mouse nomenclature. Coverage ceases 4 residues before the CDR3 finishes, and the germline J gene fills in the end. V usage is TRBV19 and J usage is TRBJ1-2; a weak D match, TRBD1 (6 bases). This CDR3 is built from 15 residues. Trimming left V 0 bases short and J 2 bases short, with 11 bases between. CDR1 FNHDT and CDR2 SITEND come from the germline V gene (reference sequence). The covered CDR3 bases are TGTGCCAGCAGTATAGGGACAGATATTAACTCC. Protein product: CASSIGTDINS. The whole CDR3 sequence is CASSIGTDINSDYTF.

This clone came up many times. Gene and germline names: mouse. The CDR3 goes on 4 residues after the read ends, and that part is filled in from the germline J gene. The rearrangement joins TRBV5 to TRBJ2-7; perhaps TRBD1 as D (5 bases). Trimming shortened V by 0 bases and J by 0 bases, and 6 bases separated the two germline ends. The germline gives CDR1 LGHNA, CDR2 YNLKQL (reference sequence). The CDR3 has 14 amino acids. The CDR3 sequence is CASSQEQGSYEQYF. Incomplete CDR3 DNA: TGTGCCAGCAGCCAAGAGCAGGGCTCCTAT.

This clone was observed at least ten times. Germline and genes: mouse. The read ends 4 residues shy of where the CDR3 ends; the end is completed using the germline J gene. The chain links TRBV1 to TRBJ2-7; 9 positions agree with TRBD2. The CDR3 loop spans 14 amino acids. V lost 6 bases to trimming and J lost 3 bases; unmatched junction nucleotides: 6. CDR1 NSQYPW and CDR2 LRSPGD come from the germline V gene (reference sequence). The CDR3 reads CTCREDWGNYEQYF. CDR3 bases read: TGCACCTGCAGAGAGGACTGGGGAAACTAT.

This clone was found many times. Gene names follow the mouse nomenclature. The read terminates 4 residues ahead of where the CDR3 ends, so the germline J gene completes it. The rearrangement links TRBV13-1 to TRBJ2-5; the match to TRBD1 covers 12 bases. The CDR3 runs 14 residues. CDR1 and CDR2 from the germline V gene are NSHNY and SYGAGN. The CDR3 region is CASKPGQGADTQYF. CDR3 DNA (partial): TGTGCCAGCAAGCCGGGACAGGGGGCAGAC.

This clone came up many times. Gene names and germline match the mouse. The read stops 4 residues short of the end of the CDR3; the missing end is completed from the germline J gene. The chain recombines TRBV24 with TRBJ2-4, with 7 bases aligning to TRBD1. The CDR3 has 13 residues. The germline gives CDR1 KGHTA, CDR2 FRNEEI. The CDR3 bases that were read are TGTGCCAGCAGTCCCGGGACAGAAAAC. The encoded protein is CASSPGTEN. The entire CDR3 protein reads CASSPGTENTLYF.

This clone is classed as medium-sized. Germline and genes here are mouse. Incomplete CDR3 DNA: TGTGCCAGCAAAACAACAAACTCC. Protein product: CASKTTNS. The whole CDR3 protein is CASKTTNSDYTF. The chain has TRBV13-3 and TRBJ1-2; D gene uncertain. The read comes to an end 4 residues before the CDR3 does, leaving the germline J gene to fill in the end. Trimming stripped 6 bases from V and 0 bases from J, with 6 bases between. The germline V gene encodes CDR1 NNHDY and CDR2 SYVADS. The CDR3 spans 12 residues.